The 26 T cell receptor beta chains reported below all come from one sample, sequenced in a study of a mutant IDH1 vaccine in newly diagnosed glioma. Clones were sequenced by immunoSEQ multiplex PCR, and TCRdb holds only the in-frame ones, with some missing. The profile covers 25,000 to 30,000 clones, with approximately 78% appearing a single time and 17% taken by the ten largest. Time point described: week 23, last vaccination. Every vaccination contained 300 ug of the mutant IDH1 20-mer peptide and was paired with topical imiquimod. Their antigens are not known. This specimen was PBMCs, taken from a glioma patient whose treatment included an IDH1 peptide vaccine. These TCRs come from a young woman with glioma.

In this sample, this clone turned up once. The V gene is TRBV4-1, the J gene TRBJ1-1, with a tentative D call TRBD1 (6 bases). Trimming removed 4 bases from V and 0 bases from J, with 12 bases in between. The CDR3 extends over 15 amino acids. CDR1 is MGHRA, CDR2 YSYEKL, per germline. The CDR3 spells CASSPGTKMNTEAFF. CDR3 coding DNA: TGCGCCAGCAGCCCAGGGACAAAAATGAACACTGAAGCTTTCTTT.

This chain joins TRBV6-1 and TRBJ1-1, with D perhaps TRBD1 (6 bases). Per germline, CDR1 MNHNS and CDR2 SASEGT. V was trimmed by 7 bases and J by 7 bases, leaving 16 bases between them. The CDR3 is 13 amino acids. CDR3 region: CASMGRGSIEAFF. The CDR3 DNA sequence: TGTGCCAGCATGGGCAGGGGATCGATTGAAGCTTTCTTT.

The gene calls are TRBV2 and TRBJ2-2; 7 bases are a match to TRBD1. V trimming: 8 bases; J trimming: 4 bases; junction bases outside the gene matches: 10. The CDR3 covers 15 residues. The germline gives CDR1 SNHLY, CDR2 FYNNEI. CDR3 sequence reads: CASRVQGVITGELFF. The DNA for the CDR3 is TGTGCCAGCCGAGTCCAGGGGGTAATCACCGGGGAGCTGTTTTTT.

The chain carries TRBV9 and TRBJ1-1; the match to TRBD1 covers 7 bases. The CDR3 consists of 15 residues. The germline gives CDR1 SGDLS, CDR2 YYNGEE. Trimming took 4 bases from V and 3 from J; bases not matched to a gene: 9. Written as DNA, the CDR3 is TGTGCCAGCAGCATACAGGGGAGAGCATACACTGAAGCTTTCTTT. Its translation is CASSIQGRAYTEAFF.

This chain links TRBV5-6 with TRBJ2-7, with D perhaps matching TRBD2 (5 bases). Deletions cut 4 bases from V and 6 bases from J, with 11 bases between. The CDR3 runs 12 residues. Germline CDR1 and CDR2: SGHDT and YYEEEE. CDR3 loop: CASSKDSGEQYF. CDR3 DNA: TGTGCCAGCAGCAAGGACTCGGGCGAGCAGTACTTC.

This chain links TRBV4-1 with TRBJ2-7; 10 nucleotides match TRBD1. Germline V gene lookup returns CDR1 MGHRA and CDR2 YSYEKL. The ends lost 4 bases at V and 5 bases at J; junction bases unmatched: 5. There are 14 residues in the CDR3. CDR3 bases: TGCGCCAGCAGCCTCGACAGGGGGCAGGACGAGCAGTACTTC. It is translated as CASSLDRGQDEQYF.

The chain links TRBV5-5 to TRBJ1-3; D may be TRBD1 (5 bases). V was clipped by 3 bases and J by 2 bases, with 12 bases between them. Germline values: CDR1 SGHKS, CDR2 YYEKEE (reference sequence). The length of the CDR3 is 15 residues. The CDR3 region has the DNA TGTGCCAGCAGCTGGGAGGTCAGGGCTGGAAACACCATATATTTT. Protein product: CASSWEVRAGNTIYF.

This sequence joins TRBV6-5 and TRBJ2-7; TRBD1 might be the D (6 bases). V was pared by 0 bases and J by 0 bases, with 12 bases between. The CDR3 is 16 residues long. The germline V gene encodes CDR1 MNHEY and CDR2 SVGAGI. The CDR3 here is CASSYSQAGASYEQYF. As DNA, the CDR3 is TGTGCCAGCAGTTACTCGCAAGCAGGGGCCTCCTACGAGCAGTACTTC.

V gene TRBV5-6 combines with J gene TRBJ1-4; D not resolved. With 1 base removed from V and 10 bases from J, the gap between germline ends came to 11 bases. From germline, CDR1 is SGHDT and CDR2 YYEEEE. The CDR3 consists of 13 residues. Here the CDR3 DNA reads TGTGCCAGCAGCTTGTTTATGGGAGGAAAACTGTTTTTT. Its translation is CASSLFMGGKLFF.

A note on this clone: This sample also contains other DNA sequences that code for the same CDR3. The V gene is TRBV27, the J gene TRBJ2-7; TRBD2 aligns across 13 bases. The CDR3 covers 15 residues. With 6 bases clipped from V and 4 bases from J, the junction kept 6 bases outside the gene matches. CDR1 MNHEY and CDR2 SMNVEV come from the germline V gene (reference sequence). CDR3 region: CASSRGLAGVYEQYF. The CDR3 DNA follows: TGTGCCAGCAGCCGCGGACTAGCGGGGGTTTACGAGCAGTACTTC.

The J gene is TRBJ2-5, the V gene TRBV21-1; the D call TRBD2 from the table was never checked on the DNA. TRBV21-1 has pseudogene status. The CDR3 is made up of 12 amino acids. In nucleotides, the CDR3 is TGTGCCAGCAGCATGGGGGGAGAGACCCAGTACTTC. Amino acids: CASSMGGETQYF.

This clone has at least ten counts. The chain recombines TRBV14 with TRBJ2-3; D gene unclear. This CDR3 is built from 15 residues. V lost 5 bases and J lost 0, with 12 bases in between. CDR1 and CDR2 from the germline V gene are SGHDN and FVKESK. For the CDR3, the DNA is TGTGCCAGCAGCGTGACCTTAGCTAGCACAGATACGCAGTATTTT. Translation: CASSVTLASTDTQYF.

V gene TRBV6-4 combines with J gene TRBJ2-2, with 13 bases lining up with TRBD2. The germline V gene has CDR1 MRHNA and CDR2 SNTAGT. V dropped 8 bases and J dropped 6; count of bases not matched to a gene: 9. This CDR3 region has 16 residues. The CDR3 sequence: CASPELAGGMAGELFF. The CDR3 nucleotides are TGTGCCAGCCCGGAACTAGCGGGGGGGATGGCCGGGGAGCTGTTTTTT.

For the CDR3, the DNA is TGTGCCAGCCGCGGGGTAAACACAGATACGCAGTATTTT. Its translation is CASRGVNTDTQYF. The chain links TRBV6-6 to TRBJ2-3; D perhaps matches TRBD2 (6 bases). CDR1 is MNHNY and CDR2 is SVGAGI in the germline V gene (reference sequence). The CDR3 consists of 13 residues. V was clipped by 8 bases and J by 2 bases, with 11 bases between them.

The CDR3 nucleotides read TGCGCCAGCAGCTTTTCAATCCAGACGAACTATGGCTACACCTTC. It encodes CASSFSIQTNYGYTF. The gene calls are TRBV5-1 and TRBJ1-2, with D hard to call. The V gene lost 2 bases and the J gene lost 2 bases, with 13 bases spanning the gap. The CDR3 sequence is 15 residues long. Germline CDR1 is SGHRS and CDR2 is YFSETQ.

The count of this clone is one. The rearrangement links TRBV27 to TRBJ1-1; D unclear. CDR1 is MNHEY and CDR2 is SMNVEV in the germline V gene (reference sequence). CDR3 length: 12 amino acids. The ends were cut back, 6 bases at V and 5 bases at J, with 10 bases in the middle. In DNA form, the CDR3 reads TGTGCCAGCAGGCTCTCAAAGACTGAAGCTTTCTTT. Protein sequence: CASRLSKTEAFF.

Here the CDR3 reads CASSSGLAGVSDTQYF. CDR3 bases: TGTGCCAGCAGCTCTGGACTAGCGGGGGTATCAGATACGCAGTATTTT. V usage is TRBV7-9 and J usage is TRBJ2-3; 13 bases are shared with TRBD2. CDR1 and CDR2 (germline): SEHNR, FQNEAQ (reference sequence). The V gene end was trimmed by 4 bases and the J gene end by 4 bases; junction bases not matched to a gene: 5. The CDR3 extends over 16 amino acids. The full variable domain, with the rest looked up from reference TRBV7-9 and TRBJ2-3, is DTGVSQNPRHKITKRGQNVTFRCDPISEHNRLYWYRQTLGQGPEFLTYFQNEAQLEKSRLLSDRFSAERPKGSFSTLEIQRTEQGDSAMYLCASSSGLAGVSDTQYFGPGTRLTVL.

The CDR3 bases are TGTGCCAGTACCGGACAGGGGGACGGTGGCTACACCTTC. Translation gives CASTGQGDGGYTF. The chain is built from TRBV2 and TRBJ1-2; 10 nucleotides align to TRBD1. V shed 9 bases, J shed 7 bases, and the junction held 8 bases outside the gene matches. CDR3 length: 13 residues. Germline V gives CDR1 SNHLY, CDR2 FYNNEI. The entire variable domain, with the rest obtained from reference TRBV2 and TRBJ1-2, is as follows: EPEVTQTPSHQVTQMGQEVILRCVPISNHLYFYWYRQILGQKVEFLVSFYNNEISEKSEIFDDQFSVERPDGSNFTLKIRSTKLEDSAMYFCASTGQGDGGYTFGSGTRLTVV.

This chain connects TRBV6-5 to TRBJ2-5; D gene uncertain. The CDR3 runs to 14 residues. V lost 3 bases and J 4 bases, leaving 12 bases between the germline ends. The germline V gene encodes CDR1 MNHEY and CDR2 SVGAGI. CDR3 in DNA: TGTGCCAGCAGTTATCTTCTGGACGTAGAGACCCAGTACTTC. Translating it yields CASSYLLDVETQYF.

The chain combines TRBV6-5 with TRBJ2-3; 9 nucleotides match TRBD1. The CDR3 extends over 14 amino acids. V trimming: 10 bases; J trimming: 8 bases; junction bases outside the gene matches: 13. Per the germline V gene, CDR1 is MNHEY and CDR2 is SVGAGI. As DNA, the CDR3 is TGTGCCACTACTCCGGGACAGGGCGGGAGTACGCAGTATTTT. Translation gives CATTPGQGGSTQYF.

The J gene is TRBJ1-3, the V gene TRBV19; D gene uncertain. Deletions cut 7 bases from V and 7 bases from J, with 14 bases between. Looked up from germline, CDR1 is LNHDA and CDR2 is SQIVND (reference sequence). The CDR3 has 13 amino acids. The CDR3 loop is CASTGTSVNTIYF. The DNA of the CDR3 is TGTGCCAGTACAGGTACGAGTGTGAACACCATATATTTT. Full variable domain (rest looked up from reference TRBV19 and TRBJ1-3): DGGITQSPKYLFRKEGQNVTLSCEQNLNHDAMYWYRQDPGQGLRLIYYSQIVNDFQKGDIAEGYSVSREKKESFPLTVTSAQKNPTAFYLCASTGTSVNTIYFGEGSWLTVV.

Written as DNA, the CDR3 is TGTGCCAGCAGTGGGGTCGGGAGGTGGACTGAAGCTTTCTTT. This codes for CASSGVGRWTEAFF. The chain uses TRBV6-1 and TRBJ1-1; D is uncertain. Trimming took off 4 bases at V and 5 bases at J, with 14 bases between the two ends. CDR3 length: 14 residues. Per germline, CDR1 MNHNS and CDR2 SASEGT.

The gene calls are TRBV2 and TRBJ2-6; possible D gene TRBD2, 6 bases. The CDR3 is 15 amino acids. V was clipped by 4 bases and J by 2 bases, with 9 bases between them. Germline CDR1 reads SNHLY; CDR2 reads FYNNEI. The CDR3 protein is CASSGSGAGANVLTF. In DNA form, the CDR3 reads TGTGCCAGCAGTGGGTCGGGGGCTGGGGCCAACGTCCTGACTTTC.

This chain uses TRBV6-5 with TRBJ1-6, with unresolved D. The CDR3 has 12 residues. The V gene's germline CDR1 is MNHEY and CDR2 SVGAGI. V was clipped by 6 bases and J by 9 bases, with 9 bases between them. CDR3 region: CASRPRGSPLHF. The CDR3 DNA sequence: TGTGCCAGCAGGCCCCGGGGTTCACCCCTCCACTTT.

This chain links TRBV6-6 with TRBJ2-7, with 7 bases fitting TRBD1. Germline CDR1 MNHNY, CDR2 SVGAGI (reference sequence). V lost 0 bases to trimming and J lost 0 bases; unmatched junction nucleotides: 2. CDR3 length equals 15 residues. CDR3 residues: CASSYSGQVSYEQYF. The CDR3, as DNA: TGTGCCAGCAGTTACTCCGGACAGGTCTCCTACGAGCAGTACTTC.

V usage is TRBV27 and J usage is TRBJ2-5; 10 bases map to TRBD1. The end of the DNA aligns better with TRBJ2-7, so the J call may be wrong. Germline V lookup: CDR1 MNHEY, CDR2 SMNVEV (reference sequence). The CDR3 totals 14 residues. The CDR3 bases are TGTGCCAGCAGAGGGACAGGGGTCGCCTACGAGCAGTACTTC. Translated, it gives CASRGTGVAYEQYF.